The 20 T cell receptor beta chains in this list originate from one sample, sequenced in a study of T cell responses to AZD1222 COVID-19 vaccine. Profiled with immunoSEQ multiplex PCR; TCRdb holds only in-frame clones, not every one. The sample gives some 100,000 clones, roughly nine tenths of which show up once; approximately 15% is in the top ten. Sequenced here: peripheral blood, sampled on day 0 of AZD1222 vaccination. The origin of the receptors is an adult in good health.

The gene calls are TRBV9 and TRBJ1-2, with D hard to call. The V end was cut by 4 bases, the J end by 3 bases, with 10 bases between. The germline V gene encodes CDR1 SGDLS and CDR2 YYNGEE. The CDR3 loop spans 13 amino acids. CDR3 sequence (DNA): TGTGCCAGCAGCTCCGGTCCGGACTATGGCTACACCTTC. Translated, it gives CASSSGPDYGYTF.

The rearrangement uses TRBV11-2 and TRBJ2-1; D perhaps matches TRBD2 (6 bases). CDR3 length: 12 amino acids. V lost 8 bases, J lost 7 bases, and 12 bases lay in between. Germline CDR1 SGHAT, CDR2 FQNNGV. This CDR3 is CASHAEGNEQFF. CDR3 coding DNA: TGTGCCAGCCATGCGGAGGGAAATGAGCAGTTCTTC. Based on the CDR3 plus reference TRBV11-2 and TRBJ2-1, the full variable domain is EAGVAQSPRYKIIEKRQSVAFWCNPISGHATLYWYQQILGQGPKLLIQFQNNGVVDDSQLPKDRFSAERLKGVDSTLKIQPAKLEDSAVYLCASHAEGNEQFFGPGTRLTVL.

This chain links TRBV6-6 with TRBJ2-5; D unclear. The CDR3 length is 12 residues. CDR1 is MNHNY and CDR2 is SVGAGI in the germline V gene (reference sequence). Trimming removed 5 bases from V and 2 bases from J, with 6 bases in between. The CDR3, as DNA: TGTGCCAGCAGTCGACCACAAGAGACCCAGTACTTC. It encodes CASSRPQETQYF.

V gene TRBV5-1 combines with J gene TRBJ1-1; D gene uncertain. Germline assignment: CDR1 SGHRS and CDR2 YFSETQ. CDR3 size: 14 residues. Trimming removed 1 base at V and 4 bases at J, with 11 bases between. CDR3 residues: CASSLKDPATEAFF. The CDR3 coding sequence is TGCGCCAGCAGCTTGAAGGACCCAGCCACTGAAGCTTTCTTT. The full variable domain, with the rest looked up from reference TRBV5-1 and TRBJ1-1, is KAGVTQTPRYLIKTRGQQVTLSCSPISGHRSVSWYQQTPGQGLQFLFEYFSETQRNKGNFPGRFSGRQFSNSRSEMNVSTLELGDSALYLCASSLKDPATEAFFGQGTRLTVV.

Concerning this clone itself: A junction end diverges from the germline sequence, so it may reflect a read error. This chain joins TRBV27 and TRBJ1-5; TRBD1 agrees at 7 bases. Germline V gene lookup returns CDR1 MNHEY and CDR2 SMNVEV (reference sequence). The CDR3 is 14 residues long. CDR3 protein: CASSPRTGNQSQHF. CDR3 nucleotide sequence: TGTGCCAGCAGTCCTCGGACAGGTAATCAGTCCCAGCATTTT.

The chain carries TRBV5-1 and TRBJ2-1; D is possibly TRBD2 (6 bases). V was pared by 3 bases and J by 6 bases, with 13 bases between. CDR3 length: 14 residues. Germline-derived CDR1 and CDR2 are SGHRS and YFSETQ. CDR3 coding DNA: TGCGCCAGCAGCTCGGGAGTCAATTCCAATGAGCAGTTCTTC. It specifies CASSSGVNSNEQFF. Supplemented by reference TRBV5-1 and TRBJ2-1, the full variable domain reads KAGVTQTPRYLIKTRGQQVTLSCSPISGHRSVSWYQQTPGQGLQFLFEYFSETQRNKGNFPGRFSGRQFSNSRSEMNVSTLELGDSALYLCASSSGVNSNEQFFGPGTRLTVL.

This chain's CDR3 is CARSPVSYEQYF. DNA for the CDR3: TGTGCCAGAAGTCCAGTCTCCTACGAGCAGTACTTC. The chain links TRBV6-5 to TRBJ2-7; D uncertain. Trimming pared 9 bases from V and 0 bases from J, leaving 9 bases between. Germline V CDR1 and CDR2: MNHEY, SVGAGI. The CDR3 sequence is 12 residues long.

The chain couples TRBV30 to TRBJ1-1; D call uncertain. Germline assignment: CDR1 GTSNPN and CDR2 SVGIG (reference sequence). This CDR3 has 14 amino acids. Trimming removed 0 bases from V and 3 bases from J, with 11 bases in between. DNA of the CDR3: TGTGCCTGGAGTGTCGCACAGACTCACACTGAAGCTTTCTTT. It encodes CAWSVAQTHTEAFF.

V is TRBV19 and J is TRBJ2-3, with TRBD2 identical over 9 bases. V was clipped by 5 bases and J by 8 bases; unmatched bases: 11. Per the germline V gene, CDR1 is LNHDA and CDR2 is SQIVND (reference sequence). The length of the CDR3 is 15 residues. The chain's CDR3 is CASSPSREGLGTQYF. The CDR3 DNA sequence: TGTGCCAGTAGTCCTTCGCGGGAGGGCCTTGGTACGCAGTATTTT. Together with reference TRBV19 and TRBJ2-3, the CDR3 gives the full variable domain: DGGITQSPKYLFRKEGQNVTLSCEQNLNHDAMYWYRQDPGQGLRLIYYSQIVNDFQKGDIAEGYSVSREKKESFPLTVTSAQKNPTAFYLCASSPSREGLGTQYFGPGTRLTVL.

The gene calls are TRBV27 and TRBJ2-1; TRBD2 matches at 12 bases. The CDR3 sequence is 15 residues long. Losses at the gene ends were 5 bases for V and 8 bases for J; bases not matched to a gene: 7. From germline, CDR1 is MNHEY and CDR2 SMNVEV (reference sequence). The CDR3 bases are TGTGCCAGCAGTAGCCGGACTAGCGGGGAAGATGAGCAGTTCTTC. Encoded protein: CASSSRTSGEDEQFF.

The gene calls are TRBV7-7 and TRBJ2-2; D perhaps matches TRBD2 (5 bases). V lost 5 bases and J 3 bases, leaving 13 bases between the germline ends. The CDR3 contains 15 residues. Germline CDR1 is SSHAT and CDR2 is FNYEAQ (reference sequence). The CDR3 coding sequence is TGTGCCAGCAGCCCACAGTCCGGGGACACCGGGGAGCTGTTTTTT. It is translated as CASSPQSGDTGELFF.

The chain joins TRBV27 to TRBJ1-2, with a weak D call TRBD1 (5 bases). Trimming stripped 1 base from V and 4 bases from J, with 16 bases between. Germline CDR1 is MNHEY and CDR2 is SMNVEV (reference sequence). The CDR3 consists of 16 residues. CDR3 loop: CASSLLLGGTIYGYTF. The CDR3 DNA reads TGTGCCAGCAGTTTATTACTAGGCGGGACTATCTATGGCTACACCTTC.

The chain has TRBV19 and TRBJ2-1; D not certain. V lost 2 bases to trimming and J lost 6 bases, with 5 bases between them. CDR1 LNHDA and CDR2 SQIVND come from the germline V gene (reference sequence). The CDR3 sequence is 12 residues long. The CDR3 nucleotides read TGTGCCAGTAGTATATGGGGCAATGAGCAGTTCTTC. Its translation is CASSIWGNEQFF.

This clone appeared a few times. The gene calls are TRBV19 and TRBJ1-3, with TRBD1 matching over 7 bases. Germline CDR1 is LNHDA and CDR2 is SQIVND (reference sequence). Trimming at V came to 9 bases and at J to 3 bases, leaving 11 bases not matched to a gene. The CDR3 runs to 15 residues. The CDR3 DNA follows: TGTGCCAGCTCAAACAGGGGTGGGCTTGGAAACACCATATATTTT. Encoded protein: CASSNRGGLGNTIYF.

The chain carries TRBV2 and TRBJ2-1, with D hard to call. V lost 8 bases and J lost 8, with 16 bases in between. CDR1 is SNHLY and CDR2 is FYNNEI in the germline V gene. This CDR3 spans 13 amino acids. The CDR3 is CASGVFRVDEQFF. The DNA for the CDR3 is TGTGCCAGCGGTGTGTTTCGGGTCGATGAGCAGTTCTTC. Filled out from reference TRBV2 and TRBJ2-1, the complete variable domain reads EPEVTQTPSHQVTQMGQEVILRCVPISNHLYFYWYRQILGQKVEFLVSFYNNEISEKSEIFDDQFSVERPDGSNFTLKIRSTKLEDSAMYFCASGVFRVDEQFFGPGTRLTVL.

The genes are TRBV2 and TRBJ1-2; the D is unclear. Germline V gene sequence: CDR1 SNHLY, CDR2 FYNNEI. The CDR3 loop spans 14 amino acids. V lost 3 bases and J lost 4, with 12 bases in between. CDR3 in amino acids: CASSEGFKGYGYTF. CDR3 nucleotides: TGTGCCAGCAGTGAGGGCTTTAAAGGCTATGGCTACACCTTC.

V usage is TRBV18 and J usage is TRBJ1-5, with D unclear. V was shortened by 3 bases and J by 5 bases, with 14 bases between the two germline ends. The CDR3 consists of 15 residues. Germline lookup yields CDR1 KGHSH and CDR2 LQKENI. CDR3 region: CASSPTGQHYQPQHF. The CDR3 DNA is TGTGCCAGCTCACCCACTGGGCAGCATTATCAGCCCCAGCATTTT.

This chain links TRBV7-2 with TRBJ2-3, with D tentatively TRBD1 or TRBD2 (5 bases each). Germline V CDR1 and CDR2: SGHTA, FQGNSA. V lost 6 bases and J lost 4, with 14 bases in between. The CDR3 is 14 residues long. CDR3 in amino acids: CASSSGAGPDTQYF. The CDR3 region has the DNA TGTGCCAGCAGTTCCGGGGCCGGCCCAGATACGCAGTATTTT.

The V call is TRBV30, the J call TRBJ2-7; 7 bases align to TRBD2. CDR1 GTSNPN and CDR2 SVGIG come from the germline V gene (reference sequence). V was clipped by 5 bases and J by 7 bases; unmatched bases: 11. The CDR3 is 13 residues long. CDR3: CAWGSFASGEQYF. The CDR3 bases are TGTGCCTGGGGTTCATTCGCTAGCGGTGAGCAGTACTTC.

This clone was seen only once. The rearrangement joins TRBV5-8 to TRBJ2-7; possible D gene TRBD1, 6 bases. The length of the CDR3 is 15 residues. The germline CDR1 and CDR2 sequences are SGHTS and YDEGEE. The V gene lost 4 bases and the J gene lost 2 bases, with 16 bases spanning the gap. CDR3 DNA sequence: TGTGCCAGCAGCCGTGGGGACACCATGACCTACGAGCAGTACTTC. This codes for CASSRGDTMTYEQYF.